This TCR beta chain was sequenced for a study of blood T cell repertoires in COVID-19 (dated by TCRdb to the early 2020s). In terms of the full investigation: Samples from collaborators originated in the United States, Italy and Spain and spanned both the acute and convalescent phases of COVID-19. The prospective study material was composed of cDNA or gDNA derived from T cells, B-cell-depleted T cells, or PBMCs. Subjects who had been exposed to COVID-19, were actively infected with it, or had recovered from it provided the deeply sampled blood TCRbeta repertoires that made up the dataset. The repertoires were made available in a free public database intended to serve as a resource for research on the immune response to SARS-CoV-2. Samples were obtained from the ongoing ImmuneRACE study (first 160 participants) and from about 1,300 subjects provided by 6 global collaborators. Sample metadata almost always included a de-identified subject ID, COVID-19 status, age in years and sex. Where available, HLA class I and class II types were obtained from metadata supplied by the sample provider rather than from assay-based typing.

A remark on this clone: Its antigen remains undetermined. The sample holds no much larger clone one base away, and base qualities are not on file.

Ends trimmed: V by 4 bases, J by 10 bases; bases unmatched to a gene: 5. As encoded in the germline V gene, CDR1 is SGHTS while CDR2 is YDEGEE. Inclusive of the bounding cysteine and phenylalanine, the CDR3 is 13 residues long. Only the CDR3 DNA is retained, 39 bases long and in frame from the first base. Each collaborating institution followed its own protocols to collect whole blood in K2EDTA tubes. For TCRbeta analysis, collaborators shipped samples as frozen whole blood, isolated PBMCs, or DNA extracted from either of those sample types. TCRbeta CDR3 regions were amplified from genomic DNA using the immunoSEQ Assay, a bias-controlled multiplex PCR. Under the source paper's analysis protocol: The number of nucleated cells in each sample was estimated by amplification of reference gene primers within the assay. To quantify the absolute abundance of each unique TCRbeta CDR3 rearrangement, sequence reads were collapsed and filtered. For each sample, productive Simpson clonality was calculated as the square root of Simpson's diversity index across productive rearrangements. The source is immuneACCESS, and TCRdb retained only in-frame sequences with V and J called. Part of the clones is not carried over; for the studies checked, unresolved V genes explain less than half of this, and the remainder is unexplained. V and J calls and clone size are copied from that table; D and trimming were computed from the DNA. Across this sample there are roughly 300,000 clones, with 75% to 85% seen only once. Approximately 7.6% of the sample belongs to the ten largest clones.

Overall study outcomes, separate from this receptor: The amount of clinical and demographic metadata varied by source and participant and was provided uncurated.

Recombination joined TRBV5-8 with TRBJ1-4; TRBD1 fits 9 bases in the junction. The origin of this receptor is a human donor in a cohort sampled during active COVID-19. The sample taken for sequencing was peripheral blood. CDR3 protein: CASSPDRGRKLFF. The sequenced DNA is TGTGCCAGCAGCCCGGACAGGGGTAGAAAACTGTTTTTT.